The source of this T cell receptor beta chain is a study of blood T cell repertoires in COVID-19. Study background: Samples of COVID-19 (acute and convalescent) were obtained from the United States, Italy and Spain. Sample material is recorded as cDNA or gDNA derived from T cells, B-cell-depleted T cells, or PBMCs.

Authors' processing steps: Quantification of nucleated cells was approximated via reference gene primer amplification. Profiling relied on immunoSEQ multiplex PCR, and the TCRdb table lists in-frame clones only, not all of them. The V and J calls and clone size are taken from that table; D and trimming were inferred from the DNA. The sample shows about 360,000 clones, around 88% of them seen only once. The source of this sequence is a man between 25 and 39 years old with active or convalescent COVID-19. The specimen was peripheral blood.

The CDR3 bases are TGTGCCACCAGTGACTCGACAGAGAGCAATCAGCCCCAGCATTTT. This gives the protein CATSDSTESNQPQHF. This rearrangement joins TRBV24-1 to TRBJ1-5, with D tentatively TRBD1 (5 bases). From germline, CDR1 is KGHDR and CDR2 SFDVKD. The CDR3 consists of 15 residues. The V gene lost 4 bases and the J gene lost 1 base, with 10 bases spanning the gap.